A single TCR beta chain is shown here with its context. The antigen is not known. The data were obtained in a study of post-analysis software for immune sequencing data. In the study overall: Relapsing-remitting, secondary progressive and progressive-relapsing forms of multiple sclerosis all featured among disease courses. The study, taken as a whole, reports: Samples prepared in the same batch strongly co-clustered by F measure. People with multiple sclerosis had a significantly lower normalized Chao1 diversity than controls did. Elevated frequency relative to controls characterized four or five TRBV segments in patients, TRBV5-6, TRBV5-1 and TRBV20-1 among them.

The TCR beta cDNA libraries carried unique molecular identifiers. Each batch of 1 to 10 million T cells produced 500,000 to 600,000 cDNA molecules. TCRdb itself ran the PCR reads through MiXCR, one entry per CDR3 protein. The sample holds 650,000 to 850,000 distinct CDR3 sequences; approximately 57% are singletons and the top ten take approximately 4.4%. This CDR3 comprises 13 residues. Between the trimmed V and J ends, which lost 5 bases and 9 bases, there was a span of 14 bases. In germline, CDR1 is SGHAT, CDR2 FQNNGV. The TCR originated in a girl aged 5 to 17 with multiple sclerosis. Input material: blood. The chain joins TRBV11-2 to TRBJ2-1, with TRBD1 as a possible D gene (6 bases). The CDR3 reads CASSVPSGAEQFF. The DNA of the CDR3 is TGTGCCAGCAGCGTACCATCAGGGGCTGAGCAGTTCTTC.